These 15 T cell receptor beta chains originate from one sample sequenced in a study of identical twins. TCRdb used MiXCR to reprocess the 5' RACE reads, holding one entry per CDR3 protein. The profile covers about 300,000 distinct CDR3 sequences, with roughly 12% appearing a single time and approximately 7.5% taken by the ten largest. The same data also contributed to another study, on yellow fever vaccine responses in identical twins.

Material for sequencing was CD8+ T cells sorted from blood. These receptors were collected from a young woman in good health.

This clonotype appeared many times. This chain joins TRBV29-1 and TRBJ2-5; the match to TRBD2 covers 8 bases. The ends lost 1 base at V and 3 bases at J; junction bases unmatched: 10. The germline CDR1 and CDR2 sequences are SQVTM and ANQGSEA. The CDR3 runs 16 residues. The CDR3 DNA reads TGCAGCGTTGAAGGGGCCAGCGGGGGCCGGGAAGAGACCCAGTACTTC. Translating gives CSVEGASGGREETQYF.

This clonotype was detected a few times. The V gene is TRBV13, the J gene TRBJ1-1; 8 bases are a match to TRBD1. The germline CDR1 and CDR2 sequences are PRHDT and FYEKMQ (reference sequence). With V trimmed by 10 bases and J by 1 base, 2 bases remained unmatched. This CDR3 is 12 amino acids long. The CDR3 loop reads CATGQGNTEAFF. The CDR3 DNA follows: TGTGCCACAGGACAGGGGAACACTGAAGCTTTCTTT.

This clonotype was observed a few times. The V call is TRBV6-4, the J call TRBJ2-2, with D unresolved. This CDR3 spans 14 amino acids. The ends were cut back, 0 bases at V and 1 base at J, with 3 bases in the middle. Germline CDR1 and CDR2: MRHNA and SNTAGT. For the CDR3, the DNA is TGTGCCAGCAGTGACTCGGGGAACACCGGGGAGCTGTTTTTT. This gives the protein CASSDSGNTGELFF.

The chain is built from TRBV3-1 and TRBJ2-3; D could derive from TRBD1 or TRBD2 (6 bases each). Germline CDR1 and CDR2: LGHDT and YNNKEL (reference sequence). The CDR3 runs 17 residues. V was trimmed by 3 bases and J by 2 bases, leaving 18 bases between them. The CDR3 DNA reads as TGTGCCAGCAGCCATTTTGAGGGGGGAGGTTTCACAGATACGCAGTATTTT. Translating it yields CASSHFEGGGFTDTQYF.

This clonotype was observed a single time. The chain uses TRBV2 and TRBJ2-1, with D tentatively TRBD2 (5 bases). CDR1 is SNHLY and CDR2 is FYNNEI in the germline V gene. With 0 bases removed from V and 0 bases from J, the gap between germline ends came to 9 bases. The CDR3 is 16 amino acids. CDR3: CASSEASGSSYNEQFF. In DNA form, the CDR3 reads TGTGCCAGCAGTGAAGCTTCGGGGAGCTCCTACAATGAGCAGTTCTTC.

The V call is TRBV2, the J call TRBJ2-7; 9 bases map to TRBD1. This CDR3 has 13 amino acids. CDR1 SNHLY and CDR2 FYNNEI come from the germline V gene. Trimming removed 3 bases from V and 6 bases from J; junction bases left unmatched: 3. The CDR3 sequence is CASSEGQGLEQYF. The CDR3 nucleotides are TGTGCCAGCAGTGAGGGACAGGGACTCGAGCAGTACTTC.

This clonotype was seen a few times. This chain links TRBV6-5 with TRBJ2-2, with D hard to call. The CDR3 covers 14 residues. The germline V gene has CDR1 MNHEY and CDR2 SVGAGI. Trimming cost V 0 bases and J 6 bases, with 8 bases left between them. The CDR3 sequence is CASSYSPRSGELFF. The CDR3 DNA reads as TGTGCCAGCAGTTACTCCCCCCGTTCCGGGGAGCTGTTTTTT.

V and J are TRBV7-8 and TRBJ2-5, with 12 bases identical to TRBD2. The V segment lost 5 bases and the J segment 0 bases; nucleotides outside the gene matches: 4. The germline V gene encodes CDR1 SGHVS and CDR2 FQNEAQ. CDR3 length: 16 amino acids. CDR3 loop: CASSARLAGDQETQYF. The CDR3 DNA reads TGTGCCAGCAGCGCACGACTAGCGGGGGACCAAGAGACCCAGTACTTC.

This clonotype was seen repeatedly, ten times or more. The J gene is TRBJ2-1, the V gene TRBV5-1, with a tentative D call TRBD1 (6 bases). Between the trimmed V and J ends, which lost 2 bases and 7 bases, there was a span of 10 bases. Germline assignment: CDR1 SGHRS and CDR2 YFSETQ. This CDR3 region has 13 residues. CDR3 residues: CASSFTGQNEQFF. For the CDR3, the DNA is TGCGCCAGCAGCTTTACAGGACAGAATGAGCAGTTCTTC.

The chain recombines TRBV9 with TRBJ2-3; TRBD2 matches 9 bases. CDR1 SGDLS and CDR2 YYNGEE come from the germline V gene. This CDR3 comprises 15 residues. The V gene end was trimmed by 1 base and the J gene end by 2 bases; junction bases not matched to a gene: 2. The CDR3, as DNA: TGTGCCAGCAGCGTATTAGCGGGGGCCACAGATACGCAGTATTTT. Amino acids: CASSVLAGATDTQYF.

The chain combines TRBV5-6 with TRBJ2-7; D possibly corresponds to TRBD1 (6 bases). CDR3 length: 14 amino acids. Germline CDR1 is SGHDT and CDR2 is YYEEEE. The V gene lost 4 bases and the J gene lost 2 bases, with 13 bases spanning the gap. DNA for the CDR3: TGTGCCAGCAGCCCCGGGACAAATACCTACGAGCAGTACGTC. Its translation: CASSPGTNTYEQYV.

The chain is built from TRBV4-1 and TRBJ2-2; D is ambiguous. In germline, CDR1 is MGHRA, CDR2 YSYEKL. Trimming removed 7 bases at V and 3 bases at J, with 9 bases between. The CDR3 consists of 13 residues. CDR3 amino acids: CASTPEYTGELFF. CDR3 bases: TGCGCCAGCACTCCAGAATACACCGGGGAGCTGTTTTTT.

The chain combines TRBV20-1 with TRBJ2-5; weak D call: TRBD1 (6 bases). V shed 6 bases and J shed 5 bases, with 22 bases lying between them. CDR1 is DFQATT, CDR2 SNEGSKA, per germline (reference sequence). The CDR3 sequence is 15 residues long. CDR3 in DNA: TGCAGTGCAGCTACCTGGGGAAGGGGGAAGGAGACCCAGTACTTC. It translates to CSAATWGRGKETQYF.

J is TRBJ1-2 and V is TRBV6-1, with 9 bases fitting TRBD1. J lost 4 bases, V lost 8 bases, and 11 bases had no gene match. Germline CDR1 MNHNS, CDR2 SASEGT. This CDR3 contains 15 residues. In DNA form, the CDR3 reads TGTGCCAGCCAAATCCTGACAGGGGGAATCTATGGCTACACCTTC. Residues: CASQILTGGIYGYTF.

The genes are TRBV2 and TRBJ2-2; maybe TRBD1 (6 bases). This CDR3 is 16 amino acids long. Trimming pared 5 bases from V and 5 bases from J, leaving 18 bases between. Looked up from germline, CDR1 is SNHLY and CDR2 is FYNNEI. CDR3 nucleotides: TGTGCCAGCAGTTCCTCTCGGGACATCCGTACCGGGGAGCTGTTTTTT. This gives the protein CASSSSRDIRTGELFF.